This record covers a single TCR beta chain. The data are from a study of blood T cell repertoires in COVID-19. Turning to the study itself: The samples span acute and convalescent COVID-19 from the United States, Italy and Spain.

Sequencing used immunoSEQ multiplex PCR; TCRdb keeps in-frame clones, though not all of them. Among 50,000 to 70,000 clones, 70% to 80% were seen once, and the ten largest hold around 20%. CDR3 size: 12 residues. Germline trimming cut 6 bases from V and 12 bases from J; bases unmatched to any gene: 11. Sequenced sample: peripheral blood. The J gene is TRBJ2-7, the V gene TRBV12-3 or TRBV12-4; 7 positions match TRBD1. This clonotype was obtained from a man aged 45-60 years with active or convalescent COVID-19. CDR3 in amino acids: CASSTGTEVAYF. As DNA, the CDR3 is TGTGCCAGCAGCACCGGGACAGAGGTAGCGTACTTC.